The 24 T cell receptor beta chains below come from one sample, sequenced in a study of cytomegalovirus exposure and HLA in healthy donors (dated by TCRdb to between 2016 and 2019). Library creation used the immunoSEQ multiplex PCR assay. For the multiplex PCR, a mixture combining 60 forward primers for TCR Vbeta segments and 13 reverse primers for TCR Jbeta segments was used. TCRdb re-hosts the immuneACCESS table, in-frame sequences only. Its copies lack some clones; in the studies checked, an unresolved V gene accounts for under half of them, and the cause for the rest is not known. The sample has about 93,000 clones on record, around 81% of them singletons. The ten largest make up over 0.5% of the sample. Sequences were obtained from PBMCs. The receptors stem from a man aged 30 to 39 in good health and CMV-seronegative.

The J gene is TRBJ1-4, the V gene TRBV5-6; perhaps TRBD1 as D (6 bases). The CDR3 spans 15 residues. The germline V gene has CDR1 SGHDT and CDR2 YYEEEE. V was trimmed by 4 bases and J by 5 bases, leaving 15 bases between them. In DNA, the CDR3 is TGTGCCAGCAGCCCAGGACAGTCGAGAAATGAAAAACTGTTTTTT. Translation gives CASSPGQSRNEKLFF.

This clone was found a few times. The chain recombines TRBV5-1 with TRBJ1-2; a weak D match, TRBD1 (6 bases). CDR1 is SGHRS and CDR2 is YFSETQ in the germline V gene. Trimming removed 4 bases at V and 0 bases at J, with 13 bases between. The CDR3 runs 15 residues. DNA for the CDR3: TGCGCCAGCAGCGTAACAGGGTCGGCTAACTATGGCTACACCTTC. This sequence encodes CASSVTGSANYGYTF.

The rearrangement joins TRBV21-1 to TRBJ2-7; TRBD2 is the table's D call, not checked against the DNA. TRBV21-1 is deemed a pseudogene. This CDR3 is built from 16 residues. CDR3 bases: TGTGCCAGCAGCACCCGGCGGGAGGGGTCTTCGGTCGAGCAGTACTTC. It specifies CASSTRREGSSVEQYF.

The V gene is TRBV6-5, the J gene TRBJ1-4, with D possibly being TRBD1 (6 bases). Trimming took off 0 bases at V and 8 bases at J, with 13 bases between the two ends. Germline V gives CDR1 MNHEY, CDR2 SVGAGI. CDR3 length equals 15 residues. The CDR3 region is CASSYSAGVVEKLFF. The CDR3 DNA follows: TGTGCCAGCAGTTACTCGGCAGGGGTTGTGGAAAAACTGTTTTTT.

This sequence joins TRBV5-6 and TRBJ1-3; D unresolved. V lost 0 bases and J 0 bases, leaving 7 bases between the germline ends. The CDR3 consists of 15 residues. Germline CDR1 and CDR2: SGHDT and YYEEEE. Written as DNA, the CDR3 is TGTGCCAGCAGCTTGGCGAAGCCCTCTGGAAACACCATATATTTT. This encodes CASSLAKPSGNTIYF.

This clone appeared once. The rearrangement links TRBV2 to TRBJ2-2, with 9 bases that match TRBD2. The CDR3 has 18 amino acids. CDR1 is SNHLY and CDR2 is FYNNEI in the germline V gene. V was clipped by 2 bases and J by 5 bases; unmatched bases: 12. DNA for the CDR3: TGTGCCAGCAGTGAAACGGGCGGGAGGGCCATGGGAACCGGGGAGCTGTTTTTT. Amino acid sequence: CASSETGGRAMGTGELFF.

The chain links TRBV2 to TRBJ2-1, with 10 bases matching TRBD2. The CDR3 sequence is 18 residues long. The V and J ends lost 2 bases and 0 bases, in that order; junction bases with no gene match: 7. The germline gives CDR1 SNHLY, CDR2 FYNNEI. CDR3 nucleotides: TGTGCCAGCAGTGAACTGAGGAGCGGGAGGGGCTCCTACAATGAGCAGTTCTTC. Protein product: CASSELRSGRGSYNEQFF. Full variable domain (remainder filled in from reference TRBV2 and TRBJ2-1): EPEVTQTPSHQVTQMGQEVILRCVPISNHLYFYWYRQILGQKVEFLVSFYNNEISEKSEIFDDQFSVERPDGSNFTLKIRSTKLEDSAMYFCASSELRSGRGSYNEQFFGPGTRLTVL.

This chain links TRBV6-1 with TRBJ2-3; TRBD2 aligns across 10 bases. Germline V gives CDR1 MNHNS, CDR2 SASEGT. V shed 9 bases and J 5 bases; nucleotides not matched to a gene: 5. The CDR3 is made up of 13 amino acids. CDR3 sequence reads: CASRRLAGDTQYF. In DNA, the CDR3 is TGTGCCAGTAGAAGACTAGCGGGAGATACGCAGTATTTT.

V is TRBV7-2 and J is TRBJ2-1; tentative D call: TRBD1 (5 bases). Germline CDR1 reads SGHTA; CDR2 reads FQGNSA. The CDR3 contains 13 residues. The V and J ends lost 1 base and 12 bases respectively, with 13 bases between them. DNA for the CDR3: TGTGCCAGCAGCTTAGTCTTGGCGCAGGGGCAGTTCTTC. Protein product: CASSLVLAQGQFF.

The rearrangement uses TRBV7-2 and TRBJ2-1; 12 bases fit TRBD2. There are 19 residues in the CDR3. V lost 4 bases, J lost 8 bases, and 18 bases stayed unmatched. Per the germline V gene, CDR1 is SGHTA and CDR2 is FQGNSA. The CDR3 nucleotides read TGTGCCAGCAGCTCGCCCGATCGGGCTAGCGGGGGGGGGTTCGATGAGCAGTTCTTC. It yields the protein CASSSPDRASGGGFDEQFF.

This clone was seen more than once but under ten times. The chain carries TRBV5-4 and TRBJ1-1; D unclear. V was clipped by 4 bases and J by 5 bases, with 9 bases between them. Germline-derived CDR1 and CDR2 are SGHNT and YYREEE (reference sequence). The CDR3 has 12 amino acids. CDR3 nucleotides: TGTGCCAGCAGCCTCATGGAGACTGAAGCTTTCTTT. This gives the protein CASSLMETEAFF. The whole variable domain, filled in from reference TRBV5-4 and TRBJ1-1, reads ETGVTQSPTHLIKTRGQQVTLRCSSQSGHNTVSWYQQALGQGPQFIFQYYREEENGRGNFPPRFSGLQFPNYSSELNVNALELDDSALYLCASSLMETEAFFGQGTRLTVV.

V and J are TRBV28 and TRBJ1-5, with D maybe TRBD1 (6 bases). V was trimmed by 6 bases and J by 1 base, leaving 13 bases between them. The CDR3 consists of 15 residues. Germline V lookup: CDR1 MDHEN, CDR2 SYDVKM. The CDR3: CASSPDRLSNQPQHF. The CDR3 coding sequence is TGTGCCAGCAGCCCCGACAGGCTAAGCAATCAGCCCCAGCATTTT.

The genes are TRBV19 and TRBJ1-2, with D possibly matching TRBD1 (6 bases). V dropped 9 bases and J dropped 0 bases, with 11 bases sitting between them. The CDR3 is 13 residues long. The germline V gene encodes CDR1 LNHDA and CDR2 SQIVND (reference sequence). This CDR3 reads CASGQKANYGYTF. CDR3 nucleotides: TGTGCCAGCGGACAGAAAGCTAACTATGGCTACACCTTC.

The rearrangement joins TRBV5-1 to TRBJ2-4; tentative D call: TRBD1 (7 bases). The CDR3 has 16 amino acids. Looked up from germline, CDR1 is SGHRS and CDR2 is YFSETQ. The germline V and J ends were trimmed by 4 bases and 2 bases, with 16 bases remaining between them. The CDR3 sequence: CASSVRQGGTKNIQYF. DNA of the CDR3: TGCGCCAGCAGCGTGCGACAGGGAGGAACCAAAAACATTCAGTACTTC.

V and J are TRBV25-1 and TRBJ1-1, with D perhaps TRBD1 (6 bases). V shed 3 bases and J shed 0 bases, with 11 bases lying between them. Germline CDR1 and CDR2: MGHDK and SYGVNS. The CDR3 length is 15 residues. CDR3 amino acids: CASSDNTGMNTEAFF. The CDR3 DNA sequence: TGTGCCAGCAGTGACAATACAGGGATGAACACTGAAGCTTTCTTT.

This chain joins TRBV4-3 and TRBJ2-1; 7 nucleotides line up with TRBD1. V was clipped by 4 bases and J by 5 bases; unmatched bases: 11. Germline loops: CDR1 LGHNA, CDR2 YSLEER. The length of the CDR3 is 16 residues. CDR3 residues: CASSLGTANLNNEQFF. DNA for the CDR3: TGCGCCAGCAGCCTAGGGACAGCCAACTTGAACAATGAGCAGTTCTTC.

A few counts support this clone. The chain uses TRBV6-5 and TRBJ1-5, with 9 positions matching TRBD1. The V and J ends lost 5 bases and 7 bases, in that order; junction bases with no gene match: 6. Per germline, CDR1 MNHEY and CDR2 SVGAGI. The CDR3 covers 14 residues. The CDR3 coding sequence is TGTGCCAGCAGTCGACAGGGGGTACGGCAGCCCCAGCATTTT. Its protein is CASSRQGVRQPQHF.

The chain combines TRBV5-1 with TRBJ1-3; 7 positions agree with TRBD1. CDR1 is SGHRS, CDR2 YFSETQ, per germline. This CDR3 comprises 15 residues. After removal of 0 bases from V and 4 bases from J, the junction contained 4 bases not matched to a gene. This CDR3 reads CASSLEGARGNTIYF. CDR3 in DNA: TGCGCCAGCAGCTTGGAGGGGGCGAGAGGAAACACCATATATTTT.

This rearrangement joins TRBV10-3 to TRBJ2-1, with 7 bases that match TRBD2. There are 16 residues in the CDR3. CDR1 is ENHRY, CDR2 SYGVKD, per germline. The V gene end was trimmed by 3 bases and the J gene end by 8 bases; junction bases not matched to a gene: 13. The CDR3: CAISDPRLGLFDEQFF. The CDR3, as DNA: TGTGCCATCAGTGACCCTAGGTTGGGACTATTCGATGAGCAGTTCTTC.

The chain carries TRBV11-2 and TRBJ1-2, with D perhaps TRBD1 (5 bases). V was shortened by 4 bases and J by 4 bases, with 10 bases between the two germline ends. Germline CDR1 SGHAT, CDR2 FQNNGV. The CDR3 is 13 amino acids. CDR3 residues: CASSSGGLYGYTF. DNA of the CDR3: TGTGCCAGCAGCTCCGGGGGACTCTATGGCTACACCTTC.

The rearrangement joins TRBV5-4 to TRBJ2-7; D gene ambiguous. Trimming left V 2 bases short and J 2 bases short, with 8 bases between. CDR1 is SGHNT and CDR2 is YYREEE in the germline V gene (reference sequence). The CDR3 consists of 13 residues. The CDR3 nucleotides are TGTGCCAGCAGCTTTGGGCCACCCTACGAGCAGTACTTC. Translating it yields CASSFGPPYEQYF.

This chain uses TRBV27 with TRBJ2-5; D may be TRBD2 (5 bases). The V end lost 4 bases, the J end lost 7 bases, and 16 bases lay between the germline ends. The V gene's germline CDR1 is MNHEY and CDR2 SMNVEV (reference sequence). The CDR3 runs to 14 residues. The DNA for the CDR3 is TGTGCCAGCAGTTCTAGCCCTTCGACGGGGACCCAGTACTTC. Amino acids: CASSSSPSTGTQYF.

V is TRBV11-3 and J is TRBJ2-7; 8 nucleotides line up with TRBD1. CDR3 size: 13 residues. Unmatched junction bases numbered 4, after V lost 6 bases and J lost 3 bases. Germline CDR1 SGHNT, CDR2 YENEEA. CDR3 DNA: TGTGCCAGCAGTACAGGGGGAGGCTACGAGCAGTACTTC. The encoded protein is CASSTGGGYEQYF.

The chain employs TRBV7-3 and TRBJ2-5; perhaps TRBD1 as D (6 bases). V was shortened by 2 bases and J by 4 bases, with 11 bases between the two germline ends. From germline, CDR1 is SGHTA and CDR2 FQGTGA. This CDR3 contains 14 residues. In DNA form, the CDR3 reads TGTGCCAGCAGCTTATATGGCAGGGGAGAGACCCAGTACTTC. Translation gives CASSLYGRGETQYF.